The rows below give T cell receptor beta chains drawn from one sample of a study of shared clonotypes between healthy human individuals. Data came from immunoSEQ multiplex PCR; TCRdb stores just in-frame clones and leaves some out. The sample has roughly 1,500,000 clones, 95% to 99% seen once. The specimen sequenced was naive CD4+ T cells sorted from blood. The source of these receptors is a man between 25 and 39 years old in good health. Each CDR3 is given with its conserved first and last residue. A D gene is named only where the DNA matches it firmly. Size is omitted from some rows. Given values are once, few, many or a class for expanded clones.

CDR3 protein: CASKSGNTEAFF
CDR3 DNA: TGTGCCAGCAAATCAGGCAACACTGAAGCTTTCTTT
V gene: TRBV6-5
clone size: NA
J gene: TRBJ1-1
D gene: NA

CDR3 protein: CASSSIPGVYEQYF
CDR3 DNA: TGTGCCAGCAGTTCTATTCCGGGAGTCTACGAGCAGTACTTC
V gene: TRBV28
clone size: NA
J gene: TRBJ2-7
D gene: NA

CDR3 protein: CAISEGRSGANVLTF
CDR3 DNA: TGTGCCATCAGTGAGGGGCGCTCTGGGGCCAACGTCCTGACTTTC
V gene: TRBV10-3
clone size: NA
J gene: TRBJ2-6
D gene: NA

CDR3 protein: CASSSYSGLVHEQFF
CDR3 DNA: TGTGCCAGCAGCTCCTACTCGGGACTAGTTCATGAGCAGTTCTTC
V gene: TRBV6-6
clone size: NA
J gene: TRBJ2-1
D gene: TRBD2

CDR3 protein: CAWTPIKGAPPDTEAFF
CDR3 DNA: TGTGCCTGGACCCCAATTAAGGGGGCGCCCCCAGACACTGAAGCTTTCTTT
V gene: TRBV30
clone size: NA
J gene: TRBJ1-1
D gene: TRBD1

CDR3 protein: CASSVEGRGYTEAFF
CDR3 DNA: TGTGCCAGCAGCGTAGAGGGCAGGGGTTACACTGAAGCTTTCTTT
V gene: TRBV9
clone size: NA
J gene: TRBJ1-1
D gene: NA

CDR3 protein: CASSQDAGLHEQYF
CDR3 DNA: TGCGCCAGCAGCCAAGATGCAGGGTTACACGAGCAGTACTTC
V gene: TRBV4-3
clone size: NA
J gene: TRBJ2-7
D gene: NA

CDR3 protein: CASSRGLAVDDNEQFF
CDR3 DNA: TGCGCCAGCAGCCGGGGACTCGCGGTAGATGACAATGAGCAGTTCTTC
V gene: TRBV5-1
clone size: NA
J gene: TRBJ2-1
D gene: NA

CDR3 protein: CASSLPGTSSYEQYF
CDR3 DNA: TGTGCCAGCAGTTTACCCGGGACTAGCTCCTACGAGCAGTACTTC
V gene: TRBV28
clone size: NA
J gene: TRBJ2-7
D gene: TRBD2

CDR3 protein: CASSAEIADTQYF
CDR3 DNA: TGTGCCAGCTCAGCCGAAATAGCAGATACGCAGTATTTT
V gene: TRBV18
clone size: NA
J gene: TRBJ2-3
D gene: NA

CDR3 protein: CSVGTDYEQYF
CDR3 DNA: TGCAGCGTCGGGACAGACTACGAGCAGTACTTC
V gene: TRBV29-1
clone size: NA
J gene: TRBJ2-7
D gene: TRBD1

CDR3 protein: CASSTPLSSYNEQFF
CDR3 DNA: TGTGCCAGCAGCACACCTCTTTCTAGCTACAATGAGCAGTTCTTC
V gene: TRBV14
clone size: NA
J gene: TRBJ2-1
D gene: NA

CDR3 protein: CASSSRHRLSWGLFF
CDR3 DNA: TGCGCCAGCAGCTCGCGCCACAGGTTATCATGGGGACTGTTTTTT
V gene: TRBV4-3
clone size: NA
J gene: TRBJ1-4
D gene: NA

CDR3 protein: CASSEGQSYEQYF
CDR3 DNA: TGTGCCAGCAGTGAGGGACAGTCCTACGAGCAGTACTTC
V gene: TRBV2
clone size: NA
J gene: TRBJ2-7
D gene: TRBD1

CDR3 protein: CASGFDRAASFGVNTEAFF
CDR3 DNA: TGTGCTAGTGGTTTTGACAGGGCCGCGAGCTTCGGGGTGAACACTGAAGCTTTCTTT
V gene: TRBV12-5
clone size: NA
J gene: TRBJ1-1
D gene: TRBD1

CDR3 protein: CASSQLAVANTGELFF
CDR3 DNA: TGCGCCAGCAGCCAATTAGCGGTAGCGAACACCGGGGAGCTGTTTTTT
V gene: TRBV4-3
clone size: NA
J gene: TRBJ2-2
D gene: NA

CDR3 protein: CASSLVTGTFLLTF
CDR3 DNA: TGCGCCAGCAGCTTGGTAACCGGGACTTTTCTTTTGACCTTC
V gene: TRBV5-1
clone size: NA
J gene: TRBJ1-2
D gene: NA

CDR3 protein: CASSVRATSSYNEQFF
CDR3 DNA: TGTGCCAGCAGCGTCCGAGCGACGAGCTCCTACAATGAGCAGTTCTTC
V gene: TRBV9
clone size: NA
J gene: TRBJ2-1
D gene: NA

CDR3 protein: CASGRALSYEQYF
CDR3 DNA: TGTGCCAGCGGGAGGGCTCTCTCCTACGAGCAGTACTTC
V gene: TRBV14
clone size: NA
J gene: TRBJ2-7
D gene: TRBD2

CDR3 protein: CASSPGAVGNTIYF
CDR3 DNA: TGTGCCAGTTCCCCCGGCGCCGTTGGAAACACCATATATTTT
V gene: TRBV2
clone size: NA
J gene: TRBJ1-3
D gene: NA

CDR3 protein: CASSLDRTTGELFF
CDR3 DNA: TGTGCCAGCAGCTTAGATAGGACCACCGGGGAGCTGTTTTTT
V gene: TRBV11-2
clone size: NA
J gene: TRBJ2-2
D gene: NA

CDR3 protein: CASSLDSSSYNEQFF
CDR3 DNA: TGTGCCAGCAGCTTAGACAGCAGCTCCTACAATGAGCAGTTCTTC
V gene: TRBV5-4
clone size: NA
J gene: TRBJ2-1
D gene: NA

CDR3 protein: CARRGDRANVVLGNTIYF
CDR3 DNA: TGTGCCAGAAGGGGGGACAGGGCCAACGTCGTCCTAGGAAACACCATATATTTT
V gene: TRBV25-1
clone size: once
J gene: TRBJ1-3
D gene: TRBD1

CDR3 protein: CASRPGLAETYEQYF
CDR3 DNA: TGCGCCAGCAGACCCGGACTAGCGGAAACCTACGAGCAGTACTTC
V gene: TRBV5-1
clone size: NA
J gene: TRBJ2-7
D gene: TRBD2

CDR3 protein: CASSHTKTDPGLAGELFF
CDR3 DNA: TGTGCCAGCAGCCATACCAAGACAGACCCTGGGCTGGCCGGGGAGCTGTTTTTT
V gene: TRBV7-9
clone size: NA
J gene: TRBJ2-2
D gene: NA

CDR3 protein: CASSPREGVNSGANVLTF
CDR3 DNA: TGTGCCAGCAGCCCGAGGGAGGGGGTCAACTCTGGGGCCAACGTCCTGACTTTC
V gene: TRBV28
clone size: NA
J gene: TRBJ2-6
D gene: NA

CDR3 protein: CASSFHARLGYTF
CDR3 DNA: TGTGCCAGCAGTTTTCACGCCCGGTTGGGCTACACCTTC
V gene: TRBV28
clone size: NA
J gene: TRBJ1-2
D gene: NA

CDR3 protein: CASSPGTAQETQYF
CDR3 DNA: TGCGCCAGCAGCCCAGGGACAGCTCAAGAGACCCAGTACTTC
V gene: TRBV5-1
clone size: NA
J gene: TRBJ2-5
D gene: TRBD1

CDR3 protein: CASSLNTGQGTEAFF
CDR3 DNA: TGTGCCAGCAGCTTAAATACCGGACAGGGGACTGAAGCTTTCTTT
V gene: TRBV7-2
clone size: NA
J gene: TRBJ1-1
D gene: TRBD1

CDR3 protein: CASSLEDRGSDTQYF
CDR3 DNA: TGCGCCAGCAGCTTGGAAGACAGGGGGTCGGATACGCAGTATTTT
V gene: TRBV5-1
clone size: NA
J gene: TRBJ2-3
D gene: TRBD1

CDR3 protein: CASSPGLAGSSPYEQYF
CDR3 DNA: TGTGCCAGCAGCCCGGGACTAGCGGGATCCAGTCCCTACGAGCAGTACTTC
V gene: TRBV9
clone size: NA
J gene: TRBJ2-7
D gene: TRBD2

CDR3 protein: CASKRGPAAGNTIYF
CDR3 DNA: TGTGCCAGCAAACGGGGACCGGCGGCTGGAAACACCATATATTTT
V gene: TRBV6-5
clone size: NA
J gene: TRBJ1-3
D gene: NA

CDR3 protein: CASSLSGRGINEQFF
CDR3 DNA: TGTGCCAGCAGCTTATCAGGGAGGGGAATTAATGAGCAGTTCTTC
V gene: TRBV11-2
clone size: NA
J gene: TRBJ2-1
D gene: TRBD2

CDR3 protein: CASSPGQVNTEAFF
CDR3 DNA: TGCGCCAGCAGCCCGGGACAAGTGAACACTGAAGCTTTCTTT
V gene: TRBV5-1
clone size: NA
J gene: TRBJ1-1
D gene: NA

CDR3 protein: CASSGLGQETQYF
CDR3 DNA: TGCGCCAGCAGCGGATTGGGGCAAGAGACCCAGTACTTC
V gene: TRBV5-1
clone size: once
J gene: TRBJ2-5
D gene: NA

CDR3 protein: CAISTSQGYEQYF
CDR3 DNA: TGTGCCATCAGTACCTCACAGGGTTACGAGCAGTACTTC
V gene: TRBV10-3
clone size: once
J gene: TRBJ2-7
D gene: NA

CDR3 protein: CSVGQGTQYF
CDR3 DNA: TGCAGCGTTGGCCAGGGGACCCAGTACTTC
V gene: TRBV29-1
clone size: NA
J gene: TRBJ2-5
D gene: NA

CDR3 protein: CSAVASYNEQFF
CDR3 DNA: TGCAGCGCCGTGGCCTCCTACAATGAGCAGTTCTTC
V gene: TRBV29-1
clone size: NA
J gene: TRBJ2-1
D gene: NA

CDR3 protein: CASSVDASRGVEQFF
CDR3 DNA: TGTGCCAGCAGCGTAGATGCTAGCCGGGGGGTTGAGCAGTTCTTC
V gene: TRBV9
clone size: NA
J gene: TRBJ2-1
D gene: TRBD2

CDR3 protein: CASRETGVVAEKLFF
CDR3 DNA: TGTGCCAGCAGAGAAACAGGGGTGGTTGCTGAAAAACTGTTTTTT
V gene: TRBV2
clone size: NA
J gene: TRBJ1-4
D gene: TRBD1

CDR3 protein: CSVTETDRRRDIQYF
CDR3 DNA: TGCAGCGTGACAGAGACGGACAGGCGGAGGGACATTCAGTACTTC
V gene: TRBV29-1
clone size: NA
J gene: TRBJ2-4
D gene: NA

CDR3 protein: CASSLGTGSSNQPQHF
CDR3 DNA: TGCGCCAGCAGCTTGGGGACGGGCTCAAGCAATCAGCCCCAGCATTTT
V gene: TRBV5-1
clone size: NA
J gene: TRBJ1-5
D gene: NA

CDR3 protein: CASSLTGANTEAFF
CDR3 DNA: TGCGCCAGCAGTCTGACAGGGGCGAACACTGAAGCTTTCTTT
V gene: TRBV10-1
clone size: NA
J gene: TRBJ1-1
D gene: TRBD1

CDR3 protein: CASSLQGTNYEQYF
CDR3 DNA: TGTGCCAGCAGTTTACAGGGGACTAACTACGAGCAGTACTTC
V gene: TRBV27
clone size: NA
J gene: TRBJ2-7
D gene: NA

CDR3 protein: CSASPIYQQYF
CDR3 DNA: TGCAGTGCTAGTCCAATATACCAGCAGTACTTC
V gene: TRBV20-1
clone size: NA
J gene: TRBJ2-7
D gene: NA

CDR3 protein: CASNVGGPGNEQFF
CDR3 DNA: TGTGCCAGCAACGTGGGAGGGCCCGGCAATGAGCAGTTCTTC
V gene: TRBV5-5
clone size: NA
J gene: TRBJ2-1
D gene: TRBD2

CDR3 protein: CASSFYRSGAGGSYEQYF
CDR3 DNA: TGTGCCAGCAGTTTTTACCGTTCTGGAGCGGGGGGATCCTACGAGCAGTACTTC
V gene: TRBV27
clone size: NA
J gene: TRBJ2-7
D gene: TRBD2